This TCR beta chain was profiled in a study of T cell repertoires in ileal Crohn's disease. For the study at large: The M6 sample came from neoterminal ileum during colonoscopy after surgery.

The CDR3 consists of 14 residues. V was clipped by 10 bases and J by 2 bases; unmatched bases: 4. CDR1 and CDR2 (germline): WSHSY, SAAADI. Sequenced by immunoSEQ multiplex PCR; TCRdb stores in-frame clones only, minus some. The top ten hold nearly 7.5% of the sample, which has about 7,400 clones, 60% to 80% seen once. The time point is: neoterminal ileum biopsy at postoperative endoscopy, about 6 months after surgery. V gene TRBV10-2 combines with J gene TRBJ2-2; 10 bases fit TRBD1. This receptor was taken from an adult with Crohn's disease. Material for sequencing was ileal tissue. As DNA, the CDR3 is TGCGCCACTTCGACAGGGGGCAACACCGGGGAGCTGTTTTTT. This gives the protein CATSTGGNTGELFF.